The rows below give T cell receptor beta chains drawn from one sample of a study of control samples from healthy donors and cancer patients. Assay: immunoSEQ multiplex PCR; the TCRdb copy retains only in-frame clones and omits some. The sample lists about 110,000 clones; 90% were seen once. The source material was blood. These receptors all stem from a human donor in good health. The donor label of this sample is uncertain. The CDR3 runs from the conserved cysteine through the conserved F or W. A D gene is named only where the DNA matches it firmly. Only some rows state a clone size, as once, few, many or a class for expanded clones.

TRBV30	-	once	TRBJ2-1	TGTGCCTGGAGCCGAGGTCGTAATGAGCAGTTCTTC	CAWSRGRNEQFF
TRBV19	TRBD1	once	TRBJ1-2	TGTGCCAGTAGCCAAACAGGGGGCAAGGTTGGCTACACCTTC	CASSQTGGKVGYTF
TRBV18	TRBD1	-	TRBJ2-7	TGTGCCAGCTCACCACGACAGGGGGTCTACGAGCAGTACTTC	CASSPRQGVYEQYF
TRBV19	-	-	TRBJ2-5	TGTGCCAGTAGCCCGGGGCAGGGAGTTTGGGAGACCCAGTACTTC	CASSPGQGVWETQYF
TRBV19	TRBD1	-	TRBJ2-2	TGTGCCAGTACAGCAAAGGGACAGGGGGCGGTCGCGAACACCGGGGAGCTGTTTTTT	CASTAKGQGAVANTGELFF
TRBV19	TRBD1	-	TRBJ1-6	TGTGCCAGTAGTACAGGGACAGTCAATAATTCACCCCTCCACTTT	CASSTGTVNNSPLHF
TRBV9	-	-	TRBJ2-7	TGTGCCAGCAGCTACCGGGACCCGCTGGCTTCGGTCTATTACGAGCAGTACTTC	CASSYRDPLASVYYEQYF
TRBV5-1	-	-	TRBJ2-7	TGCGCCAGCAGAACACTAGGGGACTCCTACGAGCAGTACTTC	CASRTLGDSYEQYF
TRBV21-1	-	few	TRBJ1-6	TGTGCCAGCAGCAATGGAGGGATCGCGGCGAAACGTTCACCCCTCCACTTT	CASSNGGIAAKRSPLHF
TRBV5-1	-	-	TRBJ1-2	TGCGCCAGCAGCTTGGGAGAGGACTATGGCTACACCTTC	CASSLGEDYGYTF
TRBV6-5	-	-	TRBJ2-5	TGTGCCAGCAGGGGACCCGGGGTCGGGGCGACCCAGTACTTC	CASRGPGVGATQYF
TRBV5-1	-	-	TRBJ1-3	TGCGCCAGCAGCCTTGCGGCCCCGTCCTCTGGAAACACCATATATTTT	CASSLAAPSSGNTIYF
TRBV29-1	-	-	TRBJ2-1	TGCAGCGTTGAAACGGTTGGGGGGGCAATTGAGCAGTTCTTC	CSVETVGGAIEQFF
TRBV13	-	-	TRBJ2-1	TGTGCCAGCAGCCCCGGGCAGACCGATGAGCAGTTCTTC	CASSPGQTDEQFF
TRBV12-3/TRBV12-4	-	-	TRBJ1-5	TGTGCCAGCAGATACGGACAGAATCAGCCCCAGCATTTT	CASRYGQNQPQHF
TRBV12-5	-	once	TRBJ2-5	TGTGCTAGTGGTTTGTACGAGACCCAGTACTTC	CASGLYETQYF
TRBV10-3	-	-	TRBJ2-6	TGTGCCATCAGTGAGTCGGAGGGGGCTGGGGCCAACGTCCTGACTTTC	CAISESEGAGANVLTF
TRBV9	TRBD1	-	TRBJ1-3	TGTGCCAGCAGCGCGAATTCAAGGGACAGGGGAAACACCATATATTTT	CASSANSRDRGNTIYF
TRBV6-5	-	-	TRBJ1-1	TGTGCCAGCAGCCCGCCGGAGAGGAACACTGAAGCTTTCTTT	CASSPPERNTEAFF
TRBV29-1	TRBD1	-	TRBJ2-5	TGCAGCGTTTGGACAGGGGGGGGCGGGGAGACCCAGTACTTC	CSVWTGGGGETQYF
TRBV6-1	-	-	TRBJ1-2	TGTGCCAGCAGCCCCCAGGGGATGTCGGGTGGCTACACCTTC	CASSPQGMSGGYTF
TRBV18	-	-	TRBJ1-1	TGTGCCAGCTCACCAAGGATAAGCGGTATGAACACTGAAGCTTTCTTT	CASSPRISGMNTEAFF
TRBV18	TRBD2	-	TRBJ2-1	TGTGCCAGCTCACCACCGGAGCGGGGGGGCCGAGGTGAGCAGTTCTTC	CASSPPERGGRGEQFF
TRBV19	TRBD1	-	TRBJ1-2	TGTGCCAGTAGTATGGGGTCGACAGGGAGTGCTTTCGGCTACACCTTC	CASSMGSTGSAFGYTF
TRBV10-3	TRBD1	-	TRBJ2-2	TGTGCCATCAGTGAACGGACAGGGGGTGTAGTCGGGGAGCTGTTTTTT	CAISERTGGVVGELFF
TRBV19	-	-	TRBJ1-1	TGTGCCAGTAGTGAAACGACAGGTTTCCTGAGGACGAACACTGAAGCTTTCTTT	CASSETTGFLRTNTEAFF
TRBV12-3/TRBV12-4	-	few	TRBJ2-7	TGTGCCAGCAGCGGGCCGTCCTACGAGCAGTACTTC	CASSGPSYEQYF
TRBV19	TRBD1	-	TRBJ2-2	TGTGCCAGTAGTGACGGGACAGGGGGCACCGGGGAGCTGTTTTTT	CASSDGTGGTGELFF
TRBV30	TRBD1	-	TRBJ1-1	TGTGCCTCCGGGACAGGGTATAACACTGAAGCTTTCTTT	CASGTGYNTEAFF
TRBV19	-	once	TRBJ1-3	TGTGCCAGTAGAAGATCTGAGCCTGGAAACACCATATATTTT	CASRRSEPGNTIYF
TRBV4-1	-	-	TRBJ1-1	TGCGCCAGCCGAGGTCCTCTAAAAGGCACTGAAGCTTTCTTT	CASRGPLKGTEAFF